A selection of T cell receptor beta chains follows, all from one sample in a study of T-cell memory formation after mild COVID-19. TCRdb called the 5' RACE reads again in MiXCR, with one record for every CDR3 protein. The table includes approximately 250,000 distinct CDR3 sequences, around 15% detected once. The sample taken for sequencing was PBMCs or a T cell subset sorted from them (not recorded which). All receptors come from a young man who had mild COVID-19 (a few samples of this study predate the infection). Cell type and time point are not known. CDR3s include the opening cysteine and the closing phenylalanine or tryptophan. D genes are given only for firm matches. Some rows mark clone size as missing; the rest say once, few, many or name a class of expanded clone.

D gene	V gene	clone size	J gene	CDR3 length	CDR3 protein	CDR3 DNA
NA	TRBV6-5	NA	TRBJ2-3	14	CASSYGASPDTQYF	TGTGCCAGCAGTTACGGTGCGTCCCCAGATACGCAGTATTTT
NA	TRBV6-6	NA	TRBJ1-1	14	CASSWGGGRTEAFF	TGTGCCAGCAGTTGGGGTGGGGGCCGGACTGAAGCTTTCTTT
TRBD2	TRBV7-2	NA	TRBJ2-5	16	CASSLGLAGSQETQYF	TGTGCCAGCAGCCTTGGACTAGCGGGGAGCCAAGAGACCCAGTACTTC
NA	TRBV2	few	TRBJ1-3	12	CASSGEGNTIYF	TGTGCCAGCAGTGGCGAAGGAAACACCATATATTTT
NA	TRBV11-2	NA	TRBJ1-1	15	CASSSLTVGFWEAFF	TGTGCCAGCAGCTCGCTAACCGTTGGGTTTTGGGAAGCTTTCTTT
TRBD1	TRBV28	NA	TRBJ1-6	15	CASSLPAGGESPLHF	TGTGCCAGCAGTTTGCCTGCAGGGGGTGAATCACCCCTCCACTTT
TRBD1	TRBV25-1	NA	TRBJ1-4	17	CASSEYTPGTGREKLFF	TGTGCCAGCAGTGAATATACACCCGGGACAGGGAGAGAAAAACTGTTTTTT
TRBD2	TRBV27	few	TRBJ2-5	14	CASSSLAGVETQYF	TGTGCCAGCAGTTCGTTGGCGGGGGTAGAGACCCAGTACTTC
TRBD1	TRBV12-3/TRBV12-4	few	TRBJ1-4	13	CARGTVHNEKLFF	TGTGCCAGAGGGACAGTCCATAATGAAAAACTGTTTTTT
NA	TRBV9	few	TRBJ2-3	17	CASSVEGGQSSTDTQYF	TGTGCCAGCAGCGTAGAGGGGGGGCAGTCAAGCACAGATACGCAGTATTTT
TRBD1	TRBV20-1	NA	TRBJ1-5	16	CSAIATGSDSNQPQHF	TGCAGTGCTATAGCGACAGGGTCGGATAGCAATCAGCCCCAGCATTTT
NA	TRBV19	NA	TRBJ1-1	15	CASSPRRGGNTEAFF	TGTGCCAGTAGTCCCCGCCGTGGGGGGAACACTGAAGCTTTCTTT
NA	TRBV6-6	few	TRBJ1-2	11	CASSLRRGYTF	TGTGCCAGCAGCCTCAGGCGAGGCTACACCTTC
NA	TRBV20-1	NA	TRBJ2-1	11	CSAGGGGPQFF	TGCAGTGCTGGAGGGGGGGGCCCTCAGTTCTTC
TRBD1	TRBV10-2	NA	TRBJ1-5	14	CASSGQGHNQPQHF	TGCGCCAGCAGTGGACAGGGCCACAATCAGCCCCAGCATTTT
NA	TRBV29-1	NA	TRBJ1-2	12	CSVDPSGDGYTF	TGCAGCGTTGACCCCTCAGGGGATGGCTACACCTTC
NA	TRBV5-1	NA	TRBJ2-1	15	CASSALRSSYNEQFF	TGCGCCAGCTCAGCCCTCCGGAGCTCCTACAATGAGCAGTTCTTC
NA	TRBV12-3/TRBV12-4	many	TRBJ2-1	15	CASVLGRRGYNEQFF	TGTGCCAGCGTCCTCGGTCGGCGGGGCTACAATGAGCAGTTCTTC
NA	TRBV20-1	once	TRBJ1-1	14	CSARVSGKNTEAFF	TGCAGTGCTAGAGTCTCGGGCAAGAACACTGAAGCTTTCTTT
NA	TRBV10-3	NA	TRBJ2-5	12	CAISDRVETQYF	TGTGCCATCAGTGATAGGGTGGAGACCCAGTACTTC
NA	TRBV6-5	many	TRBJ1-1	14	CASSSSPSSRHSLF	TGTGCCAGCAGTTCCTCCCCCAGTAGCCGACACTCCCTCTTT
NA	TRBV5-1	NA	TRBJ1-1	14	CASSLVGSNTEAFF	TGCGCCAGCAGCTTGGTGGGGTCGAACACTGAAGCTTTCTTT
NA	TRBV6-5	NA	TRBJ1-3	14	CASSYYGAGNTIYF	TGTGCCAGCAGTTACTATGGCGCTGGAAACACCATATATTTT
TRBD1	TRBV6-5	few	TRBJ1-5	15	CASRRSTGSNQPQHF	TGTGCCAGCAGGAGATCGACAGGGTCAAATCAGCCCCAGCATTTT
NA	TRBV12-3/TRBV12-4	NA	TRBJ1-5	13	CASSREERQPQHF	TGTGCCAGCAGCAGGGAGGAAAGGCAGCCCCAGCATTTT
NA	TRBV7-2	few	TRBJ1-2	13	CASSLGQGRGAHF	TGTGCCAGCAGCTTAGGTCAGGGGCGAGGTGCCCACTTC
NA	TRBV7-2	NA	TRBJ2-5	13	CASRGTAGETQYF	TGTGCCAGCAGGGGGACGGCGGGAGAGACCCAGTACTTC
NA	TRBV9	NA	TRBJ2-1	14	CASSAPGRTDGQFF	TGTGCCAGCAGCGCGCCTGGACGGACGGATGGGCAGTTCTTC
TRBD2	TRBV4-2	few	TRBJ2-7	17	CASSQAFAGVTVYEQYF	TGTGCCAGCAGCCAAGCTTTCGCGGGGGTTACCGTCTACGAGCAGTACTTC
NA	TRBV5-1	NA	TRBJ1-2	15	CASSLVGWGSYGYTF	TGCGCCAGCAGCTTGGTGGGATGGGGCAGCTATGGCTACACCTTC
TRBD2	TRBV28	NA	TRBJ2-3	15	CASSLLAEYTDTQYF	TGTGCCAGCAGTTTACTAGCGGAGTACACAGATACGCAGTATTTT